What follows are 25 T cell receptor beta chains derived from one specimen sequenced in a study of graft-versus-host responses after intestinal transplantation. Generated by immunoSEQ multiplex PCR, the TCRdb table keeps only in-frame clones and is missing some. In the table there are over 65,000 clones, over 80% of which are singletons. The sample in question was PBMCs, obtained 98 days after intestinal transplantation. Every receptor here comes from a human patient who received an intestinal transplant, so some T cells may come from the graft donor.

This chain joins TRBV7-8 and TRBJ2-5; TRBD2 agrees at 10 bases. The junction had 13 bases not matched to a gene; V was cut back by 1 base and J by 5 bases. From germline, CDR1 is SGHVS and CDR2 FQNEAQ. The CDR3 covers 18 residues. The CDR3 sequence is CASSLGPHQREGRETQYF. CDR3 sequence (DNA): TGTGCCAGCAGCTTAGGGCCGCATCAGCGGGAGGGCCGGGAGACCCAGTACTTC.

The chain joins TRBV6-5 to TRBJ1-2; 7 nucleotides line up with TRBD1. V shed 4 bases, J shed 4 bases, and the junction held 6 bases outside the gene matches. This CDR3 contains 14 residues. From germline, CDR1 is MNHEY and CDR2 SVGAGI. CDR3 loop: CASSLTGFIYGYTF. Written as DNA, the CDR3 is TGTGCCAGCAGTTTGACAGGGTTCATCTATGGCTACACCTTC.

Here the CDR3 DNA reads TGTGCCAGCAGTCTCTTACAGGGTTCATCCTACGAGCAGTACTTC. It specifies CASSLLQGSSYEQYF. The rearrangement uses TRBV6-1 and TRBJ2-7; a possible D gene is TRBD1 (6 bases). CDR3 size: 15 residues. The ends were cut back, 5 bases at V and 1 base at J, with 15 bases in the middle. Germline CDR1 reads MNHNS; CDR2 reads SASEGT.

The chain employs TRBV13 and TRBJ2-3; D might be TRBD2 (5 bases). Germline V gene sequence: CDR1 PRHDT, CDR2 FYEKMQ (reference sequence). CDR3 length: 15 amino acids. V lost 2 bases to trimming and J lost 4 bases, with 13 bases between them. The CDR3 DNA reads TGTGCCAGCAGCTTAAAGGTGGGAGTGTCAGATACGCAGTATTTT. Translation: CASSLKVGVSDTQYF.

This chain links TRBV6-5 with TRBJ1-2, with D possibly TRBD1 on 6 matching bases. Deletions cut 5 bases from V and 0 bases from J, with 10 bases between. Per the germline V gene, CDR1 is MNHEY and CDR2 is SVGAGI. The CDR3 totals 14 residues. CDR3 coding DNA: TGTGCCAGCAGTCTGGACAGAACTAACTATGGCTACACCTTC. Amino acids: CASSLDRTNYGYTF.

V is TRBV2 and J is TRBJ1-1; D may be TRBD1 (5 bases). Trimming stripped 4 bases from V and 6 bases from J, with 12 bases between. Germline CDR1 reads SNHLY; CDR2 reads FYNNEI. There are 13 residues in the CDR3. CDR3 protein: CASSGAGSPEAFF. DNA of the CDR3: TGTGCCAGCAGTGGAGCAGGGTCCCCTGAAGCTTTCTTT.

A word on this clone: In the same sample, other DNA sequences code for this CDR3. The genes are TRBV6-5 and TRBJ1-3; TRBD1 is a possible D gene (6 bases). With 0 bases removed from V and 2 bases from J, the gap between germline ends came to 11 bases. Per the germline V gene, CDR1 is MNHEY and CDR2 is SVGAGI. CDR3 length equals 16 residues. The CDR3 DNA sequence: TGTGCCAGCAGTTACTCGAGCACAGGGCCTGGAAACACCATATATTTT. The encoded protein is CASSYSSTGPGNTIYF.

The V gene is TRBV7-3, the J gene TRBJ2-1, with D perhaps matching TRBD1 (6 bases). The CDR3 has 13 residues. CDR1 and CDR2 (germline): SGHTA, FQGTGA. With 4 bases removed from V and 2 bases from J, the gap between germline ends came to 6 bases. The CDR3 loop is CASSWDTYNEQFF. In DNA form, the CDR3 reads TGTGCCAGCAGCTGGGACACCTACAATGAGCAGTTCTTC.

A few counts support this clone. The chain joins TRBV7-3 to TRBJ2-3; no reliable D call. With 3 bases removed from V and 3 bases from J, the gap between germline ends came to 10 bases. CDR1 SGHTA and CDR2 FQGTGA come from the germline V gene. The CDR3 is 14 amino acids. CDR3 in amino acids: CASSFSSGTDTQYF. Here the CDR3 DNA reads TGTGCCAGCAGCTTCAGTAGTGGGACAGATACGCAGTATTTT.

The chain combines TRBV5-1 with TRBJ2-7; the D is unclear. Trimming took 0 bases from V and 3 from J, leaving 7 bases between them. This CDR3 is built from 13 residues. Per the germline V gene, CDR1 is SGHRS and CDR2 is YFSETQ. Here the CDR3 DNA reads TGCGCCAGCAGCTTGGCCACTGACTACGAGCAGTACTTC. Translating gives CASSLATDYEQYF.

The rearrangement links TRBV7-9 to TRBJ2-1; maybe TRBD2 (7 bases). V gave up 3 bases and J gave up 6 bases, with 12 bases separating them. The length of the CDR3 is 14 residues. Looked up from germline, CDR1 is SEHNR and CDR2 is FQNEAQ (reference sequence). Here the CDR3 reads CASSFRGAGNEQFF. CDR3 coding DNA: TGTGCCAGCAGCTTCCGGGGGGCTGGCAATGAGCAGTTCTTC.

This clone turned up a few times. The chain carries TRBV11-2 and TRBJ2-1; D gene ambiguous. Germline V gene lookup returns CDR1 SGHAT and CDR2 FQNNGV. The CDR3 runs 14 residues. Trimming stripped 1 base from V and 3 bases from J, with 7 bases between. This CDR3 reads CASSLGTLYNEQFF. The DNA of the CDR3 is TGTGCCAGCAGCTTAGGGACCCTCTACAATGAGCAGTTCTTC.

In this sample, this clone turned up once. The gene calls are TRBV7-9 and TRBJ2-5; D might be TRBD2 (7 bases). CDR1 SEHNR and CDR2 FQNEAQ come from the germline V gene (reference sequence). V dropped 6 bases and J dropped 4 bases, with 12 bases sitting between them. The CDR3 has 13 amino acids. In DNA, the CDR3 is TGTGCCAGCAGGCCGAGGGGGGGAGAGACCCAGTACTTC. Its translation is CASRPRGGETQYF. Drawing the rest from reference TRBV7-9 and TRBJ2-5, the complete variable domain is DTGVSQNPRHKITKRGQNVTFRCDPISEHNRLYWYRQTLGQGPEFLTYFQNEAQLEKSRLLSDRFSAERPKGSFSTLEIQRTEQGDSAMYLCASRPRGGETQYFGPGTRLLVL.

The gene calls are TRBV7-8 and TRBJ2-5, with 7 nucleotides matching TRBD1. The trim removed 1 base at V and 2 bases at J, leaving 1 base unmatched. CDR1 SGHVS and CDR2 FQNEAQ come from the germline V gene. CDR3 length: 14 residues. For the CDR3, the DNA is TGTGCCAGCAGCTTAGGGGGACAGCAAGAGACCCAGTACTTC. This codes for CASSLGGQQETQYF.

The J gene is TRBJ1-5, the V gene TRBV7-3; possible D gene TRBD1, 5 bases. Germline values: CDR1 SGHTA, CDR2 FQGTGA. V was cut by 0 bases and J by 2 bases, with 20 bases left in between. CDR3 size: 19 residues. CDR3 sequence (DNA): TGTGCCAGCAGCTTAACTACGGCTGAGTTGCAGGGAGGCAATCAGCCCCAGCATTTT. Encoded protein: CASSLTTAELQGGNQPQHF.

The chain is built from TRBV2 and TRBJ2-3, with unresolved D. The V gene's germline CDR1 is SNHLY and CDR2 FYNNEI. The CDR3 covers 11 residues. The ends were cut back, 3 bases at V and 6 bases at J, with 4 bases in the middle. For the CDR3, the DNA is TGTGCCAGCAGTGACTCGGATACGCAGTATTTT. Its protein is CASSDSDTQYF. The whole variable domain, filled in from reference TRBV2 and TRBJ2-3, reads EPEVTQTPSHQVTQMGQEVILRCVPISNHLYFYWYRQILGQKVEFLVSFYNNEISEKSEIFDDQFSVERPDGSNFTLKIRSTKLEDSAMYFCASSDSDTQYFGPGTRLTVL.

This rearrangement joins TRBV6-6 to TRBJ2-2; no clear D. V dropped 0 bases and J dropped 4 bases, with 6 bases sitting between them. Germline V gene lookup returns CDR1 MNHNY and CDR2 SVGAGI (reference sequence). The CDR3 extends over 14 amino acids. The CDR3 loop is CASSYSWVTGELFF. CDR3 DNA: TGTGCCAGCAGTTACTCTTGGGTCACCGGGGAGCTGTTTTTT.

V gene TRBV19 combines with J gene TRBJ2-7; D unclear. Germline CDR1 and CDR2: LNHDA and SQIVND (reference sequence). Trimming stripped 2 bases from V and 1 base from J, with 6 bases between. There are 13 residues in the CDR3. For the CDR3, the DNA is TGTGCCAGTAGTATATCCAGGTCCTACGAGCAGTACTTC. It is translated as CASSISRSYEQYF.

The rearrangement links TRBV10-3 to TRBJ2-5; 8 bases line up with TRBD2. The ends lost 4 bases at V and 4 bases at J; junction bases unmatched: 2. CDR1 is ENHRY and CDR2 is SYGVKD in the germline V gene. The CDR3 consists of 13 residues. CDR3 DNA: TGTGCCATCAGTGGACTAGCGCTAGAGACCCAGTACTTC. The encoded protein is CAISGLALETQYF.

Concerning this clone: One end of the junction is discordant with germline, which a read error may explain. The same CDR3 also results from other DNA sequences found in this sample. The J gene is TRBJ2-7, the V gene TRBV30; 8 bases match TRBD2. Germline values: CDR1 GTSNPN, CDR2 SVGIG (reference sequence). The CDR3 is made up of 14 amino acids. CDR3 region: CAWIPGGPGYEQYF. Here the CDR3 DNA reads TGCGCCTGGATCCCGGGGGGGCCTGGCTACGAGCAGTACTTC.

This chain uses TRBV6-5 with TRBJ2-5; 8 nucleotides match TRBD1. CDR3 length: 12 residues. V lost 5 bases and J lost 10; bases outside the gene matches: 6. CDR1 and CDR2 (germline): MNHEY, SVGAGI. CDR3 sequence reads: CASSTGGGGQYF. The CDR3 DNA follows: TGTGCCAGCAGTACAGGGGGTGGGGGCCAGTACTTC.

This chain uses TRBV19 with TRBJ2-5, with TRBD1 matching 8 bases. Gene TRBJ2-7 matches the end of the DNA better, so the J call may be wrong. The CDR3 totals 16 residues. Germline V gives CDR1 LNHDA, CDR2 SQIVND (reference sequence). CDR3 in DNA: TGTGCCAGTAGTTCTCGAGGGACAGGCCACCCCTACGAGCAGTACTTC. Protein sequence: CASSSRGTGHPYEQYF.

A single count supports this clone. This chain connects TRBV4-1 to TRBJ2-7, with D perhaps TRBD2 (6 bases). CDR3 length: 16 residues. Trimming took off 5 bases at V and 0 bases at J, with 17 bases between the two ends. In germline, CDR1 is MGHRA, CDR2 YSYEKL. The CDR3 bases are TGCGCCAGCAGCGCTCGGCCTCTAGCGCTCTCCTACGAGCAGTACTTC. Translating it yields CASSARPLALSYEQYF.

The genes are TRBV7-3 and TRBJ1-6; TRBD1 might be the D (6 bases). V dropped 1 base and J dropped 10 bases, with 11 bases sitting between them. This CDR3 is 14 amino acids long. Germline lookup yields CDR1 SGHTA and CDR2 FQGTGA. CDR3 in DNA: TGTGCCAGCAGCTTAAGTAAGGGGGTCTCACCCCTCCACTTT. It codes for CASSLSKGVSPLHF.

Comments on this clone: Sequence at one end of the junction differs from germline and may be a read error. V and J are TRBV7-2 and TRBJ2-2; 11 bases map to TRBD2. The CDR3 totals 15 residues. Germline V gene lookup returns CDR1 SGHTA and CDR2 FQGNSA. CDR3 DNA sequence: TGTGCCAGCAGCCTAGCGGGGGGCAACACCGGGGAGCTGTTTTTT. Protein product: CASSLAGGNTGELFF.